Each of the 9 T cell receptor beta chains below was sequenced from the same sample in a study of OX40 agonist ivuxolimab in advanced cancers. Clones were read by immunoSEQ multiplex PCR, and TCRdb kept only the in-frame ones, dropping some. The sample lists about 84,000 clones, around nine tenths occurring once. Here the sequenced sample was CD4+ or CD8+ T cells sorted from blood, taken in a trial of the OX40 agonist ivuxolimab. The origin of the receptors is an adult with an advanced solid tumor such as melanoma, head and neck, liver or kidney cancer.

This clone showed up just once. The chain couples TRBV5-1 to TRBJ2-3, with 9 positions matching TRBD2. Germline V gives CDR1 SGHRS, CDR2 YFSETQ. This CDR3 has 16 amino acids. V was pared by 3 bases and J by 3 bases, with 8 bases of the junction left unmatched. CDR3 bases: TGCGCCAGCAGCTGGCATAGCGGGGGAGGGACAGATACGCAGTATTTT. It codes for CASSWHSGGGTDTQYF.

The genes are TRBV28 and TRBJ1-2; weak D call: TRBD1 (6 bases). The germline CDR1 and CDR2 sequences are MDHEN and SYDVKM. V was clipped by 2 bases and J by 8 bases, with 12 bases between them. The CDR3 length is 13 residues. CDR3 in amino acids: CASSLKADRGYTF. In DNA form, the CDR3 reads TGTGCCAGCAGTTTAAAGGCAGACAGGGGCTACACCTTC.

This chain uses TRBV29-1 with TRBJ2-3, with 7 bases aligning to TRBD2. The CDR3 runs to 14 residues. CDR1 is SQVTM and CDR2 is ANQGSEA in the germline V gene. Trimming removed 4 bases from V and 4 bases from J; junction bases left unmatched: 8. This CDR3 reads CSVVAGSGADTQYF. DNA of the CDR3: TGCAGCGTTGTAGCCGGGAGCGGGGCAGATACGCAGTATTTT.

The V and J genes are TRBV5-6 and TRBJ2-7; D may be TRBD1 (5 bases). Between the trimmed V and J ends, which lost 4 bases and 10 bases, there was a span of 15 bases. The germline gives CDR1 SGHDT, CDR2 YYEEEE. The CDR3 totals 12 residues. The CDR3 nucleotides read TGTGCCAGCAGCCCCGGGTCAGGACATCAGTACTTC. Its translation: CASSPGSGHQYF.

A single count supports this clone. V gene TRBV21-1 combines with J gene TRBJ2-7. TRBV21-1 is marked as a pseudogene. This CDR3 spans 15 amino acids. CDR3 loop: CASSKPGPPGYEQYF. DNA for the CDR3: TGTGCCAGCAGCAAACCAGGACCCCCCGGGTACGAGCAGTACTTC.

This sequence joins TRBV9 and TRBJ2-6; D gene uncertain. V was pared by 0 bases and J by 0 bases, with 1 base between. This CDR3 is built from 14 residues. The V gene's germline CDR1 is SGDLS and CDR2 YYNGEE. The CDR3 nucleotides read TGTGCCAGCAGCGTAGTCTCTGGGGCCAACGTCCTGACTTTC. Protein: CASSVVSGANVLTF.

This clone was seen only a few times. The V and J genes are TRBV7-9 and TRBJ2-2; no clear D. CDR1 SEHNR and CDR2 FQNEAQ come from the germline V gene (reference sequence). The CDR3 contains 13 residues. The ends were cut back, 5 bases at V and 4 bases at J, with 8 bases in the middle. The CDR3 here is CASSLGFTGELFF. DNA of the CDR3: TGTGCCAGCAGCCTGGGATTCACCGGGGAGCTGTTTTTT.

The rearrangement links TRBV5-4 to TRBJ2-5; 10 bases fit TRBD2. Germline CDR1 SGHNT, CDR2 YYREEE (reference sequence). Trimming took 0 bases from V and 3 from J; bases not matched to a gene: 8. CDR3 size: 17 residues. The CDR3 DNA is TGTGCCAGCAGCTTGGGCGGAGCGGGGGGGCGGAAAGAGACCCAGTACTTC. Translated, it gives CASSLGGAGGRKETQYF.

The CDR3 protein is CASSFRTGGVQPQHF. The CDR3 DNA is TGTGCCAGCAGTTTCCGGACAGGGGGGGTTCAGCCCCAGCATTTT. J is TRBJ1-5 and V is TRBV28, with TRBD1 identical over 10 bases. J lost 6 bases, V lost 3 bases, and 5 bases had no gene match. This CDR3 region has 15 residues. CDR1 and CDR2 from the germline V gene are MDHEN and SYDVKM.